This T cell receptor beta chain was profiled in a study of cytomegalovirus exposure and HLA in healthy donors (dated by TCRdb to 2016 to 2017). For the study in its entirety: According to an earlier analysis of a few hundred of the donors, about 180 million T cells yielded approximately 120 million unique TCR beta sequences and 276 Gb of sequence data. Approximately 300 gigabases of sequencing data and roughly 81 million unique TCR sequences made up an early release that covered 500 to 650 HLA-typed donors. Among the approximately 400 genotyped donors, 75% to 90% belonged to the genetic ancestry cluster associated with self-reported Caucasian donors. The study aimed to test whether cataloging public T cell receptors could reveal signatures of past pathogen exposure. The study used immunosequencing to profile the T cell repertoires of 670 or so subjects and linked those repertoires to cytomegalovirus serostatus. Along with the approximately 670-subject first cohort, a separate validation cohort of around 120 different subjects was used. To predict cytomegalovirus infection status, the study brought together high-throughput TCR immunosequencing, statistical association of individual TCRs with disease status, and machine learning. A later analysis re-examined previously published TCR beta repertoires from just over 650 donors and added high-resolution HLA genotyping to investigate patterns of TCR occurrence. In the later analysis, no new phenotypic data were used to find candidate immune exposures; instead, reliance was placed on TCR beta sequences and their occurrence across donors. In an earlier analysis of roughly 540 of the donors, high-throughput TCR beta sequencing was used to judge whether each TCR beta V gene segment behaved as functional or pseudogenic. Donor age, sex, ethnicity and CMV serostatus were compiled together with the repertoire data. A later genetic analysis used genome-wide SNP genotypes for about 65% of the roughly 700 donors, treating that subset as a discovery cohort. All discovery cohort repertoires had been generated using a single sequencing platform. HLA typing included class I and class II loci at four-digit resolution. The number of typed donors differed by locus: about 620-640 for A, B, C, DRB1 and DQB1; approximately 520 for DQA1; some 590 for DPA1; and around 450 for DPB1. Four to six DR-DQ haplotypes were handled as single units for association and clustering because linkage in the cohort was strong. Across around 400 genotyped donors of the cohort, an average of approximately 240,000 unique TCR beta nucleotide sequences per donor were sequenced, and around 19% of those sequences were non-productive. Study-wide findings and limitations: Most TCR sequences were observed very rarely across donors, whereas some public TCRs were present in many individuals. Some 16 rarely observed V segments, including chromosome 9 orphons, were excluded from the earlier analysis of about 610 of the donors because counts were too low. A few of the identified cytomegalovirus-associated TCR beta chains were confirmed in vitro to be specific for cytomegalovirus antigens. The authors suggested that the approach could potentially be generalized to other disease states and immunological phenotypes. Presence/absence analyses assumed roughly uniform sequencing depth across donors, an assumption that may not hold. In a later analysis, several top co-occurrence clusters were reported to appear linked to parvovirus B19, influenza, CMV and Epstein-Barr virus. In the study, 150 to 200 TCR beta chains were listed as associated with cytomegalovirus. According to a later analysis, TCR association rates differed among HLA loci, with DRB1 alleles showing the most associated TCRs and HLA-C alleles showing the fewest. This cohort had only TCR beta chains sequenced, and the lack of alpha or paired-chain data limited which features could be detected. A later genetic analysis associated a missense DCLRE1C variant with V-gene and J-gene trimming of TCR beta chains, and an independent cohort replicated the association. In an earlier analysis of approximately 600 of the donors, most TCR beta V segments were observed in productive rearrangements about 90% or about 30% of the time, broadly matching IMGT annotations. A cluster of highly shared sequence variants was judged likely to be a technical artifact of the sequencing pipeline. Most CMV-associated TCR beta chains appeared to be HLA-restricted in a later analysis, and the HLA associations seemed to be driven largely by CMV exposure. The 87-base-pair reads could not distinguish some IMGT-functional V segments, including TRBV6-2 and TRBV6-3, so those segments were excluded. Assigning TCR associations to individual alleles was difficult when HLA alleles, especially DR and DQ, strongly co-occurred. Specific HLA alleles were associated with over 15,000 TCR beta sequences at a false discovery rate of 0.05 in a later analysis. A later analysis found that HLA-associated TCR beta chains were more clonally expanded and had lower generation probabilities than equally common non-associated chains. According to a later genetic analysis, donors in an Asian-associated ancestry cluster had fewer N-insertions in productive TCRs than the approximately 650-donor mean. A further reported finding was that TCR beta sequences accurately predicted the HLA-A and HLA-B alleles for most subjects in the first cohort. Immune exposure information for the cohort was limited to CMV serostatus. The classifier was reported to diagnose cytomegalovirus status with high specificity and sensitivity in both the original cohort and the validation cohort. Correlated functional status among segregating V segments might reflect linkage disequilibrium, but an unknown experimental factor could not be ruled out. Because HLA typing was missing for some donors at each locus, association tests included only the typed subset.

The CDR3 starts with the cysteine, ends with the phenylalanine, and has 15 residues. Only the CDR3 DNA is retained, 45 bases long and in frame from the first base. CDR1 and CDR2 were assigned from the germline V gene (reference sequence) as MNHEY and SMNVEV. The library was obtained by the immunoSEQ multiplex PCR assay. A mixture of 60 forward primers for TCR Vbeta segments and 13 reverse primers for TCR Jbeta segments was used in the multiplex PCR. The CDR3 region of rearranged TCR beta genes was amplified from genomic DNA by a multiplex PCR assay. The amplified TCR beta libraries were sequenced on the Illumina HiSeq System as 87-base-pair reads. As for the authors' bioinformatics: A later analysis tallied 75 million to 95 million unique TCR beta chains across the 700 or so repertoires, and 10 million to 11 million of those chains were shared by two or more donors. A nearest-neighbor algorithm error-corrected the raw reads and collapsed the reads into unique sequences, merging closely related sequences to remove PCR and sequencing errors. To assign V, D and J gene segments, CDR3 sequences were aligned to IMGT reference sequences. Each retained sequence needed at least a six-nucleotide match to both a V gene segment and a J gene segment. Rearrangements were called productive when the CDR3 lacked stop codons and stayed in frame with V and J; all others were non-productive. CDR3 was defined by IMGT convention, running from the second conserved V-encoded cysteine to the conserved J-encoded phenylalanine. The earlier analysis of some 540 of the donors excluded any sequence lacking an unambiguous match to a single V gene segment. In an earlier analysis of several hundred of the donors, V segments were called functional above 56.7% productive rearrangements and were called segregating when the between-donor standard deviation exceeded 5%. To diagnose cytomegalovirus status from the catalog of TCR beta chain sequences, a statistical classification framework was built. In a later analysis, TCR nucleotide sequences were compared against IMGT/GENE-DB human TR gene sequences so that V and J genes could be assigned. In a later analysis, CDR3 sequences and most-parsimonious VDJ recombination scenarios were assigned using the TCRdist pipeline. In a later analysis, each TCR beta chain was defined by its CDR3 amino acid sequence together with its V-gene family, and reads without a unique V-gene family were excluded. To address suspected cross-contamination and a sequencing artifact, a later analysis removed 592 highly shared, low-generation-probability nucleotide sequences. In a later analysis, a clonal expansion index for each public chain was calculated from normalized within-repertoire ranks of inferred template counts. In a later analysis, generation probabilities were computed using a VDJ recombination model fitted to out-of-frame rearrangements, and the results were checked against IGoR. In a later analysis, hypergeometric tests were used to score TCR-TCR, TCR-HLA and TCR-CMV co-occurrence, with a repertoire-size bias correction applied to TCR pairs. To estimate false discovery rates, a later analysis permuted the HLA or CMV assignments 20 times. In a later analysis, co-occurring TCRs were grouped using DBSCAN, with TCRdist sequence similarity added in when clustering inside HLA-allele-positive subsets. Repertoires with fewer than 30,000 or more than 120,000 public chains, plus five repertoires with anomalous nucleotide sharing, were excluded from co-occurrence clustering. Imported from immuneACCESS, the table was reduced by TCRdb to in-frame sequences with V and J called. These copies leave out some clones; in studies compared against another copy, an unresolved V gene accounts for under half, and the cause of the remainder is not known. The V and J calls and the clone size are those of that table, but D and trimming were determined from the DNA. This sample comprises over 150,000 clones, 74% of them detected only once. The leading ten clones occupy roughly 2.2% of the sample.

To note about this clone: Its target antigen remains unknown. The junction does not match germline at one end; this may be a read error.

The cohort comprised several hundred healthy bone marrow donors. At the time of sampling, every cohort member was nominally healthy, though immune exposures that went unrecorded were likely present. The donor tested CMV seronegative and was one of the 352 seronegative cohort members. A peripheral blood sample was collected from each donor, and TCR beta sequencing was performed on peripheral blood mononuclear cells. Genomic DNA extraction from the blood cell samples was performed with the Qiagen DNeasy Blood Extraction Kit. Input material: PBMCs. The rearrangement combines TRBV27 with TRBJ1-1, with the D segment identity uncertain. The receptor was isolated from a man aged 25-45 years in good health and CMV-seronegative. The nucleotides read TGTGCCAGCAGTCCTCGCAGTGCCATGAACCCTGAAGCTTTCTTT. The translation is CASSPRSAMNPEAFF.